This is a list of T cell receptor beta chains from one sample in a study of shared clonotypes between healthy human individuals. Measured with immunoSEQ multiplex PCR; TCRdb has only the in-frame clones, and not every one. The sample includes millions of clones, over 85% of them seen just once. Sequencing input: naive CD4+ T cells sorted from blood. These receptor sequences come from a man between 18 and 35 years old in good health. Each CDR3 is given with its conserved first and last residue.

V: TRBV30
J: TRBJ1-2
CDR3: CAWSRITGKSGYTF

V: TRBV7-9
J: TRBJ2-2
CDR3: CASSVLWTGVMNTGELFF

V: TRBV9
J: TRBJ1-5
CDR3: CASSVGGGQPQHF

V: TRBV10-2
J: TRBJ2-5
CDR3: CASSGQGHGETQYF

V: TRBV28
J: TRBJ2-2
CDR3: CASSLFGDFVANTGELFF

V: TRBV9
J: TRBJ1-2
CDR3: CASSQLGGNANYGYTF

V: TRBV2
J: TRBJ2-1
CDR3: CASSARTSGNEQFF

V: TRBV7-2
J: TRBJ1-1
CDR3: CASRTGYTEAFF

V: TRBV19
J: TRBJ2-4
CDR3: CASRIGFVGDIQYF

V: TRBV5-1
J: TRBJ2-5
CDR3: CASVRRGGETQYF

V: TRBV4-1
J: TRBJ1-2
CDR3: CASSQVAGGYGYTF

V: TRBV27
J: TRBJ2-2
CDR3: CASSFLLNTGELFF

V: TRBV15
J: TRBJ1-5
CDR3: CATSRPGGGNQPQHF

V: TRBV7-3
J: TRBJ2-1
CDR3: CASRPGLAGLRGEQFF

V: TRBV10-2
J: TRBJ1-4
CDR3: CASTTTLGTGGSATNEKLFF

V: TRBV5-1
J: TRBJ1-3
CDR3: CASSFSPVSGNTIYF

V: TRBV13
J: TRBJ2-7
CDR3: CASSPAGGRVSYEQYF

V: TRBV5-4
J: TRBJ1-1
CDR3: CASSLTTANTEAFF